The 21 T cell receptor beta chains below come from one sample, sequenced in a study of blood T cell repertoires in COVID-19. Profiling relied on immunoSEQ multiplex PCR, and the TCRdb table lists in-frame clones only, not all of them. The table includes about 210,000 clones, 75% to 85% detected once. Sequences were obtained from peripheral blood. The source is a woman between 70 and 85 years old with COVID-19, enrolled during active disease.

The chain couples TRBV24-1 to TRBJ2-7; D possibly corresponds to TRBD2 (6 bases). The CDR3 spans 16 residues. Trimming cost V 3 bases and J 3 bases, with 17 bases left between them. The germline V gene encodes CDR1 KGHDR and CDR2 SFDVKD. The CDR3 sequence is CATSDGRVGGVYEQYF. CDR3 sequence (DNA): TGTGCCACCAGTGATGGCAGGGTCGGCGGGGTCTACGAGCAGTACTTC.

CDR3 nucleotides: TGTGCCAGCAGCCGTGACAGGAACACTGAAGCTTTCTTT. It is translated as CASSRDRNTEAFF. This chain connects TRBV7-8 to TRBJ1-1; D is possibly TRBD1 (5 bases). The CDR3 extends over 13 amino acids. Germline CDR1 and CDR2: SGHVS and FQNEAQ. Trimming removed 5 bases at V and 1 base at J, with 8 bases between.

The table lists this clone with many counts. The rearrangement uses TRBV11-3 and TRBJ2-7; D uncertain. The CDR3 sequence is 14 residues long. V gave up 6 bases and J gave up 1 base, with 13 bases separating them. CDR1 is SGHNT, CDR2 YENEEA, per germline. The CDR3 here is CASRLPLRSYEQYF. The DNA for the CDR3 is TGTGCCAGCAGACTGCCCCTCAGGTCCTACGAGCAGTACTTC.

The chain couples TRBV3-1 (or the pseudogene TRBV3-2) to TRBJ2-3; D might be TRBD2 (7 bases). Germline V CDR1 and CDR2: LGHDT, YNNKEL (reference sequence). The length of the CDR3 is 17 residues. The V and J ends lost 1 base and 0 bases respectively, with 14 bases between them. The CDR3 sequence: CASSQGGRGGSTDTQYF. The CDR3 bases are TGTGCCAGCAGCCAAGGAGGAAGGGGGGGCAGCACAGATACGCAGTATTTT.

The J gene is TRBJ1-5, the V gene TRBV28; 8 bases fit TRBD1. Germline V gene lookup returns CDR1 MDHEN and CDR2 SYDVKM. V lost 5 bases and J lost 6; bases outside the gene matches: 9. This CDR3 comprises 15 residues. CDR3 sequence: CASSLYRQGSQPQHF. The CDR3 DNA reads TGTGCCAGCAGTCTCTACCGACAGGGGAGTCAGCCCCAGCATTTT.

This chain connects TRBV30 to TRBJ1-1; a possible D gene is TRBD1 (5 bases). Trimming took 1 base from V and 3 from J, leaving 21 bases between them. CDR3 size: 17 residues. The germline CDR1 and CDR2 sequences are GTSNPN and SVGIG (reference sequence). DNA for the CDR3: TGTGCCTGGAGTGCCCCGATATCAGGGAACTTCTACACTGAAGCTTTCTTT. This codes for CAWSAPISGNFYTEAFF.

The table lists this clone with a few counts. The J gene is TRBJ2-3, the V gene TRBV7-2, with a weak D call TRBD1 (5 bases). The CDR3 has 15 residues. Germline V gene sequence: CDR1 SGHTA, CDR2 FQGNSA. Trimming removed 2 bases from V and 1 base from J, with 10 bases in between. For the CDR3, the DNA is TGTGCCAGCAGCTTAAGCGTCAGGGGCACAGATACGCAGTATTTT. Translated: CASSLSVRGTDTQYF.

This clone was found once. The CDR3 reads CASSYAGGQGEKLFF. In DNA form, the CDR3 reads TGTGCCAGCAGTTACGCCGGGGGTCAGGGTGAAAAACTGTTTTTT. The chain couples TRBV6-2 or TRBV6-3 to TRBJ1-4; TRBD1 is a possible D gene (5 bases). V gave up 2 bases and J gave up 7 bases, with 14 bases separating them. From germline, CDR1 is MNHEY and CDR2 SVGEGT. This CDR3 region has 15 residues.

The chain carries TRBV11-2 and TRBJ1-5, with 9 bases that match TRBD1. Germline assignment: CDR1 SGHAT and CDR2 FQNNGV. Trimming cost V 5 bases and J 3 bases; bases outside gene matches: 5. This CDR3 comprises 15 residues. In nucleotides, the CDR3 is TGTGCCAGCAGCGGCCGGACAGGGGCCAATCAGCCCCAGCATTTT. It is translated as CASSGRTGANQPQHF.

The chain uses TRBV28 and TRBJ1-1, with 8 positions matching TRBD1. The V and J ends lost 7 bases and 3 bases, in that order; junction bases with no gene match: 4. The CDR3 totals 13 residues. CDR1 and CDR2 (germline): MDHEN, SYDVKM. The CDR3 here is CASTKTGDTEAFF. The CDR3 DNA reads TGTGCCAGCACCAAGACAGGGGACACTGAAGCTTTCTTT.

The V gene is TRBV12-3 or TRBV12-4, the J gene TRBJ1-5; possibly TRBD1 for D (5 bases). Trimming removed 8 bases from V and 7 bases from J, with 15 bases in between. The CDR3 consists of 13 residues. The CDR3 sequence: CASSQGALQPQHF. In nucleotides, the CDR3 is TGTGCCAGCTCTCAAGGGGCGCTACAGCCCCAGCATTTT.

This clone occurred once. V usage is TRBV18 and J usage is TRBJ1-1; D might be TRBD1 (6 bases). V gave up 5 bases and J gave up 4 bases, with 20 bases separating them. CDR3 size: 16 residues. Germline assignment: CDR1 KGHSH and CDR2 LQKENI. CDR3 region: CASSEGVIGGGTEAFF. The CDR3 DNA is TGTGCCAGCTCAGAGGGAGTTATAGGGGGGGGCACTGAAGCTTTCTTT.

The chain uses TRBV6-5 and TRBJ1-1; TRBD1 might be the D (6 bases). Trimming took off 2 bases at V and 2 bases at J, with 9 bases between the two ends. There are 14 residues in the CDR3. Germline V CDR1 and CDR2: MNHEY, SVGAGI. As DNA, the CDR3 is TGTGCCAGCAGTTACCAGGGGTACAACACTGAAGCTTTCTTT. Amino acid sequence: CASSYQGYNTEAFF.

This sequence joins TRBV5-1 and TRBJ1-6, with a possible D match to TRBD1 (6 bases). From germline, CDR1 is SGHRS and CDR2 YFSETQ. The CDR3 totals 14 residues. Trimming removed 7 bases at V and 10 bases at J, with 18 bases between. The CDR3 is CASSVSLGGSPLHF. In DNA, the CDR3 is TGCGCCAGCTCCGTTTCGTTAGGGGGATCACCCCTCCACTTT.

The chain joins TRBV5-1 to TRBJ2-5, with a weak D call TRBD2 (6 bases). V dropped 5 bases and J dropped 4 bases, with 18 bases sitting between them. CDR1 and CDR2 from the germline V gene are SGHRS and YFSETQ. The CDR3 is 15 amino acids. The CDR3 nucleotides read TGCGCCAGCAGTTTCGGGACTCCCGGACGAGAGACCCAGTACTTC. This translates into CASSFGTPGRETQYF.

The V and J genes are TRBV5-6 and TRBJ1-1; 8 nucleotides agree with TRBD1. The CDR3 runs 14 residues. Unmatched junction bases numbered 6, after V lost 3 bases and J lost 5 bases. Germline CDR1 and CDR2: SGHDT and YYEEEE. Here the CDR3 DNA reads TGTGCCAGCAGCTCCGACAGGGGTTGGACTGAAGCTTTCTTT. Protein product: CASSSDRGWTEAFF. Variable domain in full (rest from reference TRBV5-6 and TRBJ1-1): DAGVTQSPTHLIKTRGQQVTLRCSPKSGHDTVSWYQQALGQGPQFIFQYYEEEERQRGNFPDRFSGHQFPNYSSELNVNALLLGDSALYLCASSSDRGWTEAFFGQGTRLTVV.

This chain joins TRBV2 and TRBJ1-2, with a possible D match to TRBD1 (6 bases). V lost 6 bases, J lost 2 bases, and 10 bases lay in between. Germline CDR1 reads SNHLY; CDR2 reads FYNNEI. The CDR3 is made up of 13 amino acids. CDR3 sequence reads: CASRFGQNYGYTF. The CDR3 DNA follows: TGTGCCAGCAGGTTCGGACAGAACTATGGCTACACCTTC.

The chain recombines TRBV5-1 with TRBJ1-1; a possible D gene is TRBD1 (5 bases). CDR1 SGHRS and CDR2 YFSETQ come from the germline V gene. The V and J ends lost 4 bases and 2 bases respectively, with 9 bases between them. The CDR3 consists of 13 residues. In DNA form, the CDR3 reads TGCGCCAGCAGCCCAGGGTTCAACACTGAAGCTTTCTTT. Amino acid sequence: CASSPGFNTEAFF. Full variable domain (rest looked up from reference TRBV5-1 and TRBJ1-1): KAGVTQTPRYLIKTRGQQVTLSCSPISGHRSVSWYQQTPGQGLQFLFEYFSETQRNKGNFPGRFSGRQFSNSRSEMNVSTLELGDSALYLCASSPGFNTEAFFGQGTRLTVV.

The chain couples TRBV12-3 or TRBV12-4 to TRBJ1-1; possibly TRBD1 for D (5 bases). V was cut by 6 bases and J by 8 bases, with 16 bases left in between. CDR3 length: 13 residues. CDR3 in amino acids: CASSRDGGYEAFF. The CDR3 DNA is TGTGCCAGCAGCAGAGACGGGGGATACGAAGCTTTCTTT.

The V and J genes are TRBV6-5 and TRBJ2-5; tentative D call: TRBD1 (6 bases). This CDR3 has 13 residues. Germline CDR1 is MNHEY and CDR2 is SVGAGI. Trimming cost V 6 bases and J 5 bases, with 13 bases left between them. This CDR3 reads CASRQQGPETQYF. The CDR3 nucleotides read TGTGCCAGCAGACAACAGGGTCCGGAGACCCAGTACTTC.

The V and J genes are TRBV12-3 or TRBV12-4 and TRBJ2-7; D not resolved. CDR3 size: 13 residues. With 2 bases removed from V and 3 bases from J, the gap between germline ends came to 8 bases. CDR3 coding DNA: TGTGCCAGCAGTTTAACACCCAACTACGAGCAGTACTTC. It translates to CASSLTPNYEQYF.